Sequencing of this T cell receptor beta chain was carried out in a study of T-cell reconstitution after alpha-beta-depleted transplantation in children (dated by TCRdb to 2015 to 2016). Regarding the complete study: The study quantitatively tracked T-cell immune reconstitution after TCRalphabeta/CD19-depleted allogeneic hematopoietic cell transplantation in children using TCR repertoire profiling. Here is what the overall study found, with its caveats: Apparently early alphabetaT-cell count recovery about two months after transplant reportedly relied on only several hundred rapidly expanded clones derived from non-depleted graft cells. Hyperexpanded clone frequencies declined over subsequent months; after one year, T-cell counts and TCRbeta diversity were mostly attributed to newly produced T cells. In some patients, the high TCRbeta diversity seen at day 60 was put down to recipient T cells and intrathymic progenitors that had survived conditioning.

The label giving this sample's treatment or condition can be read as: allogeneic hematopoietic cell transplantation with graft depleted of TCRalphabeta T cells and CD19 B cells. The children who served as transplant recipients had been given grafts of TCRalphabeta/CD19-depleted allogeneic hematopoietic cells. The V and J ends are trimmed by 6 bases and 6 bases, leaving 15 bases between them. As encoded in the germline V gene (reference sequence), CDR1 is MNHEY while CDR2 is SMNVEV. The CDR3 contains 13 residues, cysteine and phenylalanine counted. Only the CDR3 DNA is retained, 39 bases long and in frame from the first base. The library came from PCR. TCRdb records Illumina HiSeq 2500 as the sequencer. Molecular barcoding was employed in the preparation of TCR libraries, with unique molecular identifiers being used to normalize TCRbeta repertoire quantification. TCRdb reworked the public reads: Q25 trimming with fastp, MiXCR clone assembly, productive beta chains retained. Rows matching on CDR3 protein sequence are summarized as one entry with the most common DNA and genes. This sample holds around 300,000 distinct CDR3 sequences; approximately 20% were observed only once. The top ten clones comprise approximately 10% of the sample.

Details on this clonotype: Its antigen is still unknown. Base-call qualities are not available, and no considerably larger clone is one nucleotide away.

Source: PBMCs, mostly from graft donor cells, taken 180 days after TCRalphabeta/CD19-depleted stem cell transplant. The sequence joins TRBV27 to TRBJ2-7; the best D guess is TRBD1, with 5 bases matching. This clonotype originated in a male patient younger than 18 who had a stem cell transplant for acute lymphoblastic leukemia, so the T cells may come from the graft donor. The bases read TGTGCCAGCAGCAGAGCAGGGCTCCTCGAGCAGTACTTC. Translated, it gives CASSRAGLLEQYF.